One sample yielded the 19 T cell receptor beta chains listed below, sequenced in a study of monozygotic twins with cystic fibrosis. Generated by immunoSEQ multiplex PCR, the TCRdb table keeps only in-frame clones and is missing some. The sample records over 30,000 clones, 75% to 95% being singletons. The specimen sequenced was blood. Receptors were obtained from a boy aged 2 to 10 with cystic fibrosis.

The rearrangement links TRBV5-1 to TRBJ2-7; D tentatively reads TRBD1 or TRBD2 (5 bases each). V was trimmed by 4 bases and J by 3 bases, leaving 14 bases between them. This CDR3 is 14 amino acids long. Germline values: CDR1 SGHRS, CDR2 YFSETQ. The CDR3 protein is CASSLRDGYYEQYF. DNA of the CDR3: TGCGCCAGCAGCCTGAGGGACGGATACTACGAGCAGTACTTC.

The V and J genes are TRBV7-2 and TRBJ2-5; 8 positions match TRBD2. The germline CDR1 and CDR2 sequences are SGHTA and FQGNSA. The V segment lost 0 bases and the J segment 4 bases; nucleotides outside the gene matches: 7. The CDR3 is 16 residues long. The CDR3 DNA is TGTGCCAGCAGCTTAGCACGAGCGGGGGCACGAGAGACCCAGTACTTC. The encoded protein is CASSLARAGARETQYF.

The chain recombines TRBV7-8 with TRBJ1-6; D is unclear. Germline lookup yields CDR1 SGHVS and CDR2 FQNEAQ. Trimming took 1 base from V and 10 from J, leaving 11 bases between them. The CDR3 spans 14 residues. CDR3 DNA: TGTGCCAGCAGCTTAGGGGGAGTTGACTCACCCCTCCACTTT. Translated, it gives CASSLGGVDSPLHF.

This CDR3 reads CSGSWRTGVGRSTEAFF. DNA of the CDR3: TGCAGCGGTTCGTGGCGGACAGGGGTTGGCCGGAGCACTGAAGCTTTCTTT. The rearrangement uses TRBV29-1 and TRBJ1-1, with 9 bases fitting TRBD1. The CDR3 contains 17 residues. Per the germline V gene, CDR1 is SQVTM and CDR2 is ANQGSEA. The trim removed 7 bases at V and 4 bases at J, leaving 19 bases unmatched.

The J gene is TRBJ1-1, the V gene TRBV27; a possible D gene is TRBD1 (5 bases). From germline, CDR1 is MNHEY and CDR2 SMNVEV (reference sequence). The V end was cut by 7 bases, the J end by 2 bases, with 8 bases between. CDR3 length: 12 amino acids. Here the CDR3 DNA reads TGTGCCAGCAAGACAGCTAACACTGAAGCTTTCTTT. Residues: CASKTANTEAFF.

The chain has TRBV27 and TRBJ2-3; D uncertain. Germline assignment: CDR1 MNHEY and CDR2 SMNVEV (reference sequence). V lost 4 bases and J 3 bases, leaving 2 bases between the germline ends. The CDR3 is 11 residues long. DNA of the CDR3: TGTGCCAGCAGTTCAACAGATACGCAGTATTTT. Translated, it gives CASSSTDTQYF.

J is TRBJ1-1 and V is TRBV7-2; no clear D. V shed 2 bases and J shed 4 bases, with 14 bases lying between them. This CDR3 spans 15 amino acids. The germline V gene has CDR1 SGHTA and CDR2 FQGNSA. CDR3 in DNA: TGTGCCAGCAGCTTAAGTCCTACTTGGGGCACTGAAGCTTTCTTT. Translated: CASSLSPTWGTEAFF.

The chain recombines TRBV18 with TRBJ2-1, with TRBD2 as a possible D gene (5 bases). CDR3 size: 15 residues. Looked up from germline, CDR1 is KGHSH and CDR2 is LQKENI. V was cut by 4 bases and J by 4 bases, with 14 bases left in between. CDR3 region: CASSQPSWPYNEQFF. CDR3 bases: TGTGCCAGCTCACAACCTAGCTGGCCTTACAATGAGCAGTTCTTC. Based on the CDR3 plus reference TRBV18 and TRBJ2-1, the full variable domain is NAGVMQNPRHLVRRRGQEARLRCSPMKGHSHVYWYRQLPEEGLKFMVYLQKENIIDESGMPKERFSAEFPKEGPSILRIQQVVRGDSAAYFCASSQPSWPYNEQFFGPGTRLTVL.

This chain links TRBV4-2 with TRBJ2-7, with 7 bases that match TRBD1. The germline V gene has CDR1 LGHNA and CDR2 YNFKEQ. The J segment lost 5 bases and the V segment lost 4 bases, leaving 11 bases of the junction unmatched. The CDR3 is 15 residues long. The CDR3 DNA sequence: TGTGCCAGCAGCCCTAGACAGGGCAATTCCCACGAGCAGTACTTC. The encoded protein is CASSPRQGNSHEQYF.

CDR3 amino acids: CASSPPPPRMNTEAFF. In DNA form, the CDR3 reads TGTGCCAGCTCACCACCCCCTCCACGCATGAACACTGAAGCTTTCTTT. This sequence joins TRBV18 and TRBJ1-1; D not resolved. Deletions cut 0 bases from V and 0 bases from J, with 11 bases between. From germline, CDR1 is KGHSH and CDR2 LQKENI. There are 16 residues in the CDR3.

The CDR3 is CASRAGLNQPQHF. The DNA for the CDR3 is TGTGCCAGCAGGGCAGGCCTAAATCAGCCCCAGCATTTT. The chain uses TRBV6-1 and TRBJ1-5, with D unresolved. The length of the CDR3 is 13 residues. The germline V gene encodes CDR1 MNHNS and CDR2 SASEGT. V was pared by 6 bases and J by 4 bases, with 10 bases between.

The rearrangement links TRBV7-9 to TRBJ1-1; D perhaps matches TRBD1 (6 bases). Germline V gives CDR1 SEHNR, CDR2 FQNEAQ (reference sequence). V was pared by 5 bases and J by 2 bases, with 15 bases between. The CDR3 sequence is 15 residues long. The CDR3 DNA sequence: TGTGCCAGCAGCCCGGCCCGACAGGAAAACACTGAAGCTTTCTTT. Protein product: CASSPARQENTEAFF.

The rearrangement joins TRBV13 to TRBJ1-2; D possibly corresponds to TRBD1 (5 bases). CDR1 and CDR2 (germline): PRHDT, FYEKMQ (reference sequence). The CDR3 sequence is 14 residues long. The ends were cut back, 5 bases at V and 7 bases at J, with 17 bases in the middle. The CDR3 spells CASSPGTGRVGYTF. In DNA, the CDR3 is TGTGCCAGCAGCCCGGGGACGGGGAGAGTTGGCTACACCTTC.

The chain uses TRBV6-5 and TRBJ2-3; D tentatively fits TRBD1 or TRBD2 (5 bases each). This CDR3 is built from 13 residues. Germline V gives CDR1 MNHEY, CDR2 SVGAGI. V was shortened by 2 bases and J by 4 bases, with 7 bases between the two germline ends. The CDR3 bases are TGTGCCAGCAGTTACATGGGGGCAGATACGCAGTATTTT. It specifies CASSYMGADTQYF.

The chain joins TRBV14 to TRBJ1-2; D perhaps matches TRBD1 (5 bases). This CDR3 is built from 16 residues. Germline V gene lookup returns CDR1 SGHDN and CDR2 FVKESK. With 1 base removed from V and 1 base from J, the gap between germline ends came to 13 bases. CDR3 protein: CASSQVSAGINYGYTF. DNA of the CDR3: TGTGCCAGCAGCCAAGTGTCCGCAGGGATTAACTATGGCTACACCTTC.

The chain couples TRBV29-1 to TRBJ1-1; tentatively, D is TRBD1 (5 bases). Trimming cost V 7 bases and J 8 bases, with 11 bases left between them. The germline V gene has CDR1 SQVTM and CDR2 ANQGSEA. CDR3 length: 10 amino acids. The chain's CDR3 is CSADSEEAFF. Here the CDR3 DNA reads TGCAGCGCTGACAGCGAAGAAGCTTTCTTT.

This chain links TRBV29-1 with TRBJ1-1; D gene uncertain. The ends were cut back, 8 bases at V and 0 bases at J, with 10 bases in the middle. This CDR3 is built from 12 residues. Germline CDR1 and CDR2: SQVTM and ANQGSEA. DNA for the CDR3: TGCAGCTACGAACATATGAACACTGAAGCTTTCTTT. It translates to CSYEHMNTEAFF.

This chain links TRBV6-5 with TRBJ1-3; D may be TRBD1 (5 bases). The CDR3 spans 14 residues. Trimming left V 2 bases short and J 2 bases short, with 7 bases between. Germline V gene sequence: CDR1 MNHEY, CDR2 SVGAGI. This CDR3 reads CASSYGGTGNTIYF. The CDR3 nucleotides read TGTGCCAGCAGTTACGGGGGTACTGGAAACACCATATATTTT.

The chain's CDR3 is CASLLDNIGSEAFF. The CDR3 nucleotides are TGTGCCAGCCTATTGGACAACATTGGGTCTGAAGCTTTCTTT. The chain uses TRBV6-5 and TRBJ1-1, with D tentatively TRBD1 (5 bases). This CDR3 is 14 amino acids long. Trimming cost V 8 bases and J 6 bases, with 19 bases left between them. Germline-derived CDR1 and CDR2 are MNHEY and SVGAGI.